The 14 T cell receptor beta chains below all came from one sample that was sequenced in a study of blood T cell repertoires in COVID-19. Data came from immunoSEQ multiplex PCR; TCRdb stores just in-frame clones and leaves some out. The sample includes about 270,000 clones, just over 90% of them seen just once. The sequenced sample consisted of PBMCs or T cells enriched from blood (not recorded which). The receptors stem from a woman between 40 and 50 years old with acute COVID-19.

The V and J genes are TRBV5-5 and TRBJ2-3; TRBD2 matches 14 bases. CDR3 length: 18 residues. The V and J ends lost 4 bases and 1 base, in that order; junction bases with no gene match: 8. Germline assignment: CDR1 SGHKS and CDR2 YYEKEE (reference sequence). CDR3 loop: CASSLEGLAGEGTDTQYF. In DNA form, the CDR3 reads TGTGCCAGCAGCCTGGAGGGACTAGCGGGAGAAGGCACAGATACGCAGTATTTT.

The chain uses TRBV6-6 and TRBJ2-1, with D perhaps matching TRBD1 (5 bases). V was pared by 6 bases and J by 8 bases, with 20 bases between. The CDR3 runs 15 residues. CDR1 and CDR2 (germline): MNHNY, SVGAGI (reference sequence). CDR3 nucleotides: TGTGCCAGCAGCCGAACACCGCAGGGTTTCCATGAGCAGTTCTTC. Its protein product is CASSRTPQGFHEQFF.

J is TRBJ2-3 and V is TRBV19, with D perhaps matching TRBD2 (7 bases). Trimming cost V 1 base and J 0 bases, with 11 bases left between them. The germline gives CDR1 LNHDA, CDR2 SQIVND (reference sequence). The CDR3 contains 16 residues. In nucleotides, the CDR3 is TGTGCCAGTAGTATAGGAGAGGGGGGGAGCACAGATACGCAGTATTTT. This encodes CASSIGEGGSTDTQYF.

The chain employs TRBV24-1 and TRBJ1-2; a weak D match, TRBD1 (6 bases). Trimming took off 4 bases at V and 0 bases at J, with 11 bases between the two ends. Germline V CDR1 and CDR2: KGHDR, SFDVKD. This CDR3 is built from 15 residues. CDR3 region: CATSEGGSANYGYTF. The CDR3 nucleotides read TGTGCCACCAGTGAAGGGGGATCTGCTAACTATGGCTACACCTTC.

CDR3 nucleotides: TGCGCCAGCAGCCAACCTACAGGGTCAACTAATGAAAAACTGTTTTTT. This codes for CASSQPTGSTNEKLFF. This rearrangement joins TRBV5-1 to TRBJ1-4; TRBD1 is a possible D gene (6 bases). Germline CDR1 reads SGHRS; CDR2 reads YFSETQ. Trimming removed 4 bases at V and 0 bases at J, with 13 bases between. This CDR3 comprises 16 residues.

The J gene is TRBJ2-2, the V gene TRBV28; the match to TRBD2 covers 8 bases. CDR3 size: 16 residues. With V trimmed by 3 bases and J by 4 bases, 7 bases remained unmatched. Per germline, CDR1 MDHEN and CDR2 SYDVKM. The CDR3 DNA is TGTGCCAGCAGTTTGGGGCGGGGGGCCGGCACCGGGGAGCTGTTTTTT. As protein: CASSLGRGAGTGELFF.

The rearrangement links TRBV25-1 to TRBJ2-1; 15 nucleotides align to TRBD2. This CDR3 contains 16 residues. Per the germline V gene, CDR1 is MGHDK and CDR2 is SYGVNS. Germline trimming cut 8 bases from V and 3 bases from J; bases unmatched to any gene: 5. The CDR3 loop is CASRTSGGANYNEQFF. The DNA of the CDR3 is TGTGCCAGCCGGACTAGCGGGGGGGCTAACTACAATGAGCAGTTCTTC.

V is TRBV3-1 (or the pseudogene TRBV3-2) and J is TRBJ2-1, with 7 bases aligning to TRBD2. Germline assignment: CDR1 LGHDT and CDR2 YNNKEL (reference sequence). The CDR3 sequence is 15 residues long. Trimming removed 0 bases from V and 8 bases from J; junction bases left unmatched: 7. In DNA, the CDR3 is TGTGCCAGCAGCCAAGAACTAGCGTCAATAGATGAGCAGTTCTTC. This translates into CASSQELASIDEQFF.

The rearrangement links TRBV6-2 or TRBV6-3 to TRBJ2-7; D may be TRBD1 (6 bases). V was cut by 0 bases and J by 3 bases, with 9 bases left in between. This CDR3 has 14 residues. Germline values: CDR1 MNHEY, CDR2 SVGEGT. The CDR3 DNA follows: TGTGCCAGCAGTTACTCGTGGGACATCTACGAGCAGTACTTC. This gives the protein CASSYSWDIYEQYF.

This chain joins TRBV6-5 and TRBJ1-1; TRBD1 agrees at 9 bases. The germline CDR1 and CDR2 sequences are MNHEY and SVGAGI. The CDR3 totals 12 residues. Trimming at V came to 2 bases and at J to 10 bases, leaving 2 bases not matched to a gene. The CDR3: CASSYPGQGAFF. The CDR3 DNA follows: TGTGCCAGCAGTTACCCGGGACAGGGAGCTTTCTTT.

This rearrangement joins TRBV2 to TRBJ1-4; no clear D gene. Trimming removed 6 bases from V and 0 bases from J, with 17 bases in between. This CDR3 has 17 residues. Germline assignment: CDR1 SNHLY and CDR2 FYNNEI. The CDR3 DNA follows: TGTGCCAGCAGGCGGGTCAATCCAACTACAACTAATGAAAAACTGTTTTTT. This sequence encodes CASRRVNPTTTNEKLFF.

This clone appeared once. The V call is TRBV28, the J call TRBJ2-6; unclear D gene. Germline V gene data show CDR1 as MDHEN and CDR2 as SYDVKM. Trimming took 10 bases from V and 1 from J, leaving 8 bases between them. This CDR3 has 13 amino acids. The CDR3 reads CATKQSGANVLTF. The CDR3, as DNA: TGTGCCACTAAACAGTCTGGGGCCAACGTCCTGACTTTC.

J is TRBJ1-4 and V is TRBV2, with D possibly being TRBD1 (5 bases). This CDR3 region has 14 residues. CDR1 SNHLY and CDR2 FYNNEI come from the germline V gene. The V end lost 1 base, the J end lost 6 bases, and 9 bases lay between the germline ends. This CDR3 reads CASSEVRVDEKLFF. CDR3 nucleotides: TGTGCCAGCAGTGAAGTCAGGGTTGATGAAAAACTGTTTTTT.

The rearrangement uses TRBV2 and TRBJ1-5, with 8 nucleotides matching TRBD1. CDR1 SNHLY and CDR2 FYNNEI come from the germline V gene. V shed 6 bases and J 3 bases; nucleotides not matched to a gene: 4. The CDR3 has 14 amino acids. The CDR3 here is CASRLQGDNQPQHF. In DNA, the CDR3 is TGTGCCAGCAGACTACAGGGGGACAATCAGCCCCAGCATTTT.